This T cell receptor (beta chain) originates from a study of regulatory T cells in long-lasting Graves disease. Study context: Graves' patients (newly diagnosed) had been on antithyroid drugs under 3 months.

The CDR3 totals 15 residues. V gave up 0 bases and J gave up 0 bases, with 8 bases separating them. Germline V gene lookup returns CDR1 MNHEY and CDR2 SVGEGT. This clonotype turned up a few times. Its antigen is currently unknown. Study-wide results and caveats: With persistent disease, TRBV28, TRBJ1-2 and TRBJ2-5 were the favored segments.

Assembly of TCR beta libraries relied on iRepertoire HTBI primers together with Arm-PCR of CDR3 regions. MiXCR, run by TCRdb on the multiplex PCR reads, gives a single entry per CDR3 protein. Of 360,000 or so distinct CDR3 sequences listed, 15% to 20% are singletons. The time point denotes: newly diagnosed GD, antithyroid drugs for less than 3 months. With RNA extracted from PBMCs as input, the TCR library was made. Patients were enrolled at an endocrinology department in Xi'an, China. The data also belong to a second study, concerning T cells in Graves' hyperthyroidism and ophthalmopathy. That paper states: A set of HTBI primers served as the primers for a first-round RT-PCR of the TCR CDR3.

Material: peripheral blood mononuclear cells (PBMCs), obtained at new diagnosis, from a patient treated with antithyroid drugs. This sequence was found in a woman between 18 and 29 years old with Graves disease. V is TRBV6-2 or TRBV6-3 and J is TRBJ1-2; D is unclear. This chain's CDR3 is CASSYSGATNYGYTF. DNA for the CDR3: TGTGCCAGCAGTTACTCAGGCGCAACTAACTATGGCTACACCTTC.